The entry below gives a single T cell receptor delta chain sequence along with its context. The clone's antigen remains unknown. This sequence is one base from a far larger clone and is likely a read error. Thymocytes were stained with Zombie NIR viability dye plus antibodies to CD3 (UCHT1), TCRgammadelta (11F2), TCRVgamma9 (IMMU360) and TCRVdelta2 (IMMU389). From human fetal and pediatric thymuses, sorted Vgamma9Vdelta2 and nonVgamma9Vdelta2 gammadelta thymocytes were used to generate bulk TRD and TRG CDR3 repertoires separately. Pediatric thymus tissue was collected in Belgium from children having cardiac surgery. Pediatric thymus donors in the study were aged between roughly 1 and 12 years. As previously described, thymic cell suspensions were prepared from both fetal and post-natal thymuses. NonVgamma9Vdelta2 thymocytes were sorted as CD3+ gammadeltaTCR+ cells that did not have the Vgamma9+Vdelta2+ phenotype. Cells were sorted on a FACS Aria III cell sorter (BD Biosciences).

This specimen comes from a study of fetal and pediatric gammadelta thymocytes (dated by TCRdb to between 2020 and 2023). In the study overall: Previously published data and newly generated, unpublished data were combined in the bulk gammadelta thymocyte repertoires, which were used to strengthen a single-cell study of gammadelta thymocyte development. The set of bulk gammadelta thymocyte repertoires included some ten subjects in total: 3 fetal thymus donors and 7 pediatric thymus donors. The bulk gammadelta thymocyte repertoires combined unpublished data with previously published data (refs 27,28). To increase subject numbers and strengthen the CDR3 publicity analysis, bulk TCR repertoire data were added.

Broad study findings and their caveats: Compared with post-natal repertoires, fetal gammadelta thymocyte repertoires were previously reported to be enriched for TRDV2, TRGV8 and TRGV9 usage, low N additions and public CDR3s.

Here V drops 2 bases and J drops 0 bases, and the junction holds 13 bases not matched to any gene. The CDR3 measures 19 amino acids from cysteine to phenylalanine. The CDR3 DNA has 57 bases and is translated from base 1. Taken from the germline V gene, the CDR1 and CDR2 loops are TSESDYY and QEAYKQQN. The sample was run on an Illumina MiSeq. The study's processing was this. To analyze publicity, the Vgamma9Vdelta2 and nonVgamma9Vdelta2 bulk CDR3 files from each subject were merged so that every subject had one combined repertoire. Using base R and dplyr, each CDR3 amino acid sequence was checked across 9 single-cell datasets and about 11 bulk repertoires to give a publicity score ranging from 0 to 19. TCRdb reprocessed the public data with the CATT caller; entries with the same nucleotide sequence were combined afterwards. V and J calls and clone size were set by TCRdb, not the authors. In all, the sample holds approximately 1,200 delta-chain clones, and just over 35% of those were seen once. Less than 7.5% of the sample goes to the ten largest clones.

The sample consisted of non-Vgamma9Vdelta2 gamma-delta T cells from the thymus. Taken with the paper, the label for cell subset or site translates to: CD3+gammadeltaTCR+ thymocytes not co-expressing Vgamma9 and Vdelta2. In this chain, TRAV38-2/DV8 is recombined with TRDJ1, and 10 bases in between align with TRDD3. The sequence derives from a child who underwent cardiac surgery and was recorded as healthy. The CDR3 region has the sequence CAYRSCMGDTACYTDKLIF. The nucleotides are TGTGCTTATAGGAGTTGTATGGGGGATACTGCCTGTTACACCGATAAACTCATCTTT.